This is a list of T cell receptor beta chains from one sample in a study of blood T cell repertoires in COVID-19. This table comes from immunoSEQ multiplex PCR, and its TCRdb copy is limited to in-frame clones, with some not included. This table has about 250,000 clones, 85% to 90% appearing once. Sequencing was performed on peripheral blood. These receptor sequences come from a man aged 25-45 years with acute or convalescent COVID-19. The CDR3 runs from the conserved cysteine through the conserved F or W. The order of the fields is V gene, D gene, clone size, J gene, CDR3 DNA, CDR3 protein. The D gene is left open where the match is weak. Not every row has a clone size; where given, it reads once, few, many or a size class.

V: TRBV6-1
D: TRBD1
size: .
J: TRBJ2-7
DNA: TGTGCCAGCAGTGAAGCCGGGACAGGGGCCTACGAGCAGTACTTC
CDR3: CASSEAGTGAYEQYF

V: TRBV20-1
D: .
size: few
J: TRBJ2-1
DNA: TGCAGCCCCGGGGGAAGAAATGAGCAGTTCTTC
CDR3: CSPGGRNEQFF

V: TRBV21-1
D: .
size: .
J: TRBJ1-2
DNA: TGTGCCAGCAGCAAACAGGGGGGTATCTATGGCTACACCTTC
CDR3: CASSKQGGIYGYTF

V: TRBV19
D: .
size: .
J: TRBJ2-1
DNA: TGTGCCAGTAGTATAGGAGTTATGGGGGGGCGTAGGAATGAGCAGTTCTTC
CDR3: CASSIGVMGGRRNEQFF

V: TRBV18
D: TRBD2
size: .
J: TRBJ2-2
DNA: TGTGCCAGCTCACCTCTTCGGACTAGCGGGAGTACCGGGGAGCTGTTTTTT
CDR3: CASSPLRTSGSTGELFF

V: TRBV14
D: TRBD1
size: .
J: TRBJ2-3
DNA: TGTGCCAGCAATAGTAGGACAGGGGAAGAAGATACGCAGTATTTT
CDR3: CASNSRTGEEDTQYF

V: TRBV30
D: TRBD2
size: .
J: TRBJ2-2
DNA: TGTGCCTGGAGTGGGGGACTAGCGGGAGTCGGGGAGCTGTTTTTT
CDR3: CAWSGGLAGVGELFF

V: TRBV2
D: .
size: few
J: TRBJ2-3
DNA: TGTGCCAGCAGTGACGGAGCGGGTACGCAGTATTTT
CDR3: CASSDGAGTQYF

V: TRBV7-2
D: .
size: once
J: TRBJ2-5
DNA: TGTGCCAGCAGCTTAGTATTCCAGACCCAGTACTTC
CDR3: CASSLVFQTQYF

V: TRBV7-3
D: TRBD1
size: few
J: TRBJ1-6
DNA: TGTGCCAGCGGTTTTGACAGGGGTCTGTCACCCCTCCACTTT
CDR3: CASGFDRGLSPLHF

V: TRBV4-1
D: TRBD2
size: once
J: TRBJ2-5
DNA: TGCGCCAGCAGCCCAAGGGGACTAGCGGGGGAAGAGACCCAGTACTTC
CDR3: CASSPRGLAGEETQYF